This is a list of T cell receptor beta chains from one sample in a study of T-cell memory formation after mild COVID-19. In TCRdb, the 5' RACE reads were re-called with MiXCR into one record per CDR3 protein. The sample includes roughly 350,000 distinct CDR3 sequences, around 21% of them seen just once. The specimen was PBMCs or a T cell subset sorted from them (not recorded which). These receptor sequences come from an adult woman who had mild COVID-19 (a few samples of this study predate the infection). Cell type and time point are not known. Each CDR3 is given with its conserved first and last residue. Rows give clone size only sometimes, using once, few, many, or a class for an expanded clone.

V gene: TRBV20-1
clone size: NA
CDR3 protein: CSASLLGLLYEQYF

V gene: TRBV7-2
clone size: many
CDR3 protein: CASSLSFRGSQETQYF

V gene: TRBV5-6
clone size: few
CDR3 protein: CASSLAHGYTF

V gene: TRBV20-1
clone size: few
CDR3 protein: CSARFRLAYEQYF

V gene: TRBV5-1
clone size: few
CDR3 protein: CASSDPRVSGNTIYF

V gene: TRBV15
clone size: NA
CDR3 protein: CATEGRDRNYGYTF

V gene: TRBV2
clone size: once
CDR3 protein: CASSDSQGAPTGELFF

V gene: TRBV4-1
clone size: few
CDR3 protein: CASSPEAVANYGYTF

V gene: TRBV12-3/TRBV12-4
clone size: NA
CDR3 protein: CASRDAGRGQETQYF

V gene: TRBV29-1
clone size: NA
CDR3 protein: CSVEAGGGGYTF

V gene: TRBV3-1
clone size: NA
CDR3 protein: CASSHLLGETQYF

V gene: TRBV7-3
clone size: few
CDR3 protein: CASSPSVAGYTGQFF

V gene: TRBV5-1
clone size: many
CDR3 protein: CASSIGRDGHRYGYTF

V gene: TRBV6-2/TRBV6-3
clone size: NA
CDR3 protein: CASSEFAYEQYF

V gene: TRBV4-1
clone size: NA
CDR3 protein: CASRDGVTEAFF

V gene: TRBV29-1
clone size: few
CDR3 protein: CSVGTGKDTEAFF

V gene: TRBV5-5
clone size: NA
CDR3 protein: CASSFGASGTQYF

V gene: TRBV4-1
clone size: NA
CDR3 protein: CASSQGEELYGYTF

V gene: TRBV4-2
clone size: few
CDR3 protein: CASSPGQGYQPQHF

V gene: TRBV12-3/TRBV12-4
clone size: few
CDR3 protein: CASSPTGSYTF

V gene: TRBV6-2/TRBV6-3
clone size: NA
CDR3 protein: CASSLPGTGDNEQFF

V gene: TRBV5-1
clone size: few
CDR3 protein: CASSQVRGSTYEQYF

V gene: TRBV20-1
clone size: NA
CDR3 protein: CSANCISYEQYF

V gene: TRBV5-4
clone size: few
CDR3 protein: CASSLDRQSDTQYF

V gene: TRBV4-2
clone size: NA
CDR3 protein: CASSQDGVNYNSPLHF

V gene: TRBV12-3/TRBV12-4
clone size: few
CDR3 protein: CASSTWAGDGYTF

V gene: TRBV29-1
clone size: few
CDR3 protein: CSVDLMDGRGKLFF

V gene: TRBV29-1
clone size: NA
CDR3 protein: CSVSGTGYNQPQHF

V gene: TRBV12-3/TRBV12-4
clone size: few
CDR3 protein: CASTGTETYEQYF

V gene: TRBV6-4
clone size: few
CDR3 protein: CASSPPEPGLGLQETQYF

V gene: TRBV15
clone size: few
CDR3 protein: CATSSNKNTEAFF

V gene: TRBV25-1
clone size: few
CDR3 protein: CASSDPIGTGNSGELFF

V gene: TRBV19
clone size: few
CDR3 protein: CASRITGVSTDTQYF

V gene: TRBV29-1
clone size: NA
CDR3 protein: CSVVRVRGETQYF

V gene: TRBV20-1
clone size: few
CDR3 protein: CSARTGNGYTF

V gene: TRBV6-5
clone size: few
CDR3 protein: CASSYSFKGTNSPLHF

V gene: TRBV7-2
clone size: few
CDR3 protein: CASSYIGETQYF

V gene: TRBV5-1
clone size: few
CDR3 protein: CASSSGHSEGYTF

V gene: TRBV7-6
clone size: NA
CDR3 protein: CASSSLNEENYGYTF

V gene: TRBV4-3
clone size: NA
CDR3 protein: CASSQDYEPRTSTYNEQFF

V gene: TRBV20-1
clone size: few
CDR3 protein: CSARIPGVMNTEAFF

V gene: TRBV7-9
clone size: NA
CDR3 protein: CASSHPIEQGYTEAFF

V gene: TRBV29-1
clone size: NA
CDR3 protein: CSVNTVGLLYNEQFF

V gene: TRBV3-1
clone size: few
CDR3 protein: CASSQVEGGEQFF

V gene: TRBV7-9
clone size: NA
CDR3 protein: CASSLRSSDNEQFF

V gene: TRBV20-1
clone size: NA
CDR3 protein: CSAPGTSGRIHEQYF

V gene: TRBV20-1
clone size: NA
CDR3 protein: CSAEALSGLPYNEQFF

V gene: TRBV7-9
clone size: NA
CDR3 protein: CASSDPDRGPYEQYF

V gene: TRBV20-1
clone size: few
CDR3 protein: CSARSLAESSYEQYF

V gene: TRBV29-1
clone size: NA
CDR3 protein: CSVSPALNTEAFF

V gene: TRBV7-9
clone size: NA
CDR3 protein: CASSAPRTETNTGELFF

V gene: TRBV5-1
clone size: NA
CDR3 protein: CASSFRVLPRYSNQPQHF

V gene: TRBV4-3
clone size: NA
CDR3 protein: CASSQDRNRGSYNEQFF

V gene: TRBV6-6
clone size: few
CDR3 protein: CASSYSTSGGFTDTQYF

V gene: TRBV27
clone size: few
CDR3 protein: CASRAGGNLYEQYF